Each of the 22 T cell receptor beta chains below was sequenced from the same sample in a study of T-cell reconstitution after alpha-beta-depleted transplantation in children (dated by TCRdb to about 2016). Libraries were constructed by PCR. This sample was sequenced with an Illumina HiSeq 2500. Molecular barcoding was employed in the preparation of TCR libraries, with unique molecular identifiers being used to normalize TCRbeta repertoire quantification. TCRdb trimmed public reads at Q25 via fastp, called clones via MiXCR and kept in-frame beta chains. Every CDR3 protein is listed once, alongside the most common genes and DNA of its rows. The sample table shows approximately 91,000 distinct CDR3 sequences, and approximately 9.2% are seen once. The ten largest clones add up to roughly 7% of the sample. Sample: PBMCs from the stem cell graft donor, taken from the stem cell graft. The receptors derive from a human donor who donated a stem cell graft to a child with congenital amegakaryocytic thrombocytopenia.

Many counts were recorded for this clonotype. The V gene is TRBV7-9, the J gene TRBJ2-5; 9 nucleotides match TRBD1. The CDR3 covers 16 residues. Germline trimming cut 4 bases from V and 4 bases from J; bases unmatched to any gene: 10. Germline loops: CDR1 SEHNR, CDR2 FQNEAQ (reference sequence). DNA for the CDR3: TGTGCCAGCAGCTCATACAGGGGACAGGGTCGAGAGACCCAGTACTTC. This sequence encodes CASSSYRGQGRETQYF.

The chain combines TRBV5-1 with TRBJ1-3; perhaps TRBD1 as D (6 bases). CDR3 length: 17 residues. The V and J ends lost 0 bases and 0 bases respectively, with 13 bases between them. Per germline, CDR1 SGHRS and CDR2 YFSETQ. For the CDR3, the DNA is TGCGCCAGCAGCTTGGAGGCAGGGGCCAGCTCTGGAAACACCATATATTTT. Amino acid sequence: CASSLEAGASSGNTIYF.

The sample holds many counts of this clonotype. This chain joins TRBV2 and TRBJ2-3, with D perhaps matching TRBD2 (5 bases). This CDR3 spans 13 amino acids. The V end was cut by 1 base, the J end by 7 bases, with 9 bases between. Per germline, CDR1 SNHLY and CDR2 FYNNEI. CDR3 bases: TGTGCCAGCAGTGAAGGGACTCCAAATACGCAGTATTTT. Its protein is CASSEGTPNTQYF.

This clonotype was recorded at least ten times. The chain joins TRBV7-9 to TRBJ2-1; the D is unclear. The CDR3 is 11 residues long. Trimming removed 7 bases from V and 4 bases from J, with 5 bases in between. The V gene's germline CDR1 is SEHNR and CDR2 FQNEAQ (reference sequence). The CDR3 coding sequence is TGTGCCAGCACCCCATACAATGAGCAGTTCTTC. Its protein is CASTPYNEQFF.

This clonotype turned up a few times. This sequence joins TRBV19 and TRBJ2-3, with TRBD1 identical over 9 bases. The trim removed 7 bases at V and 7 bases at J, leaving 12 bases unmatched. Per germline, CDR1 LNHDA and CDR2 SQIVND (reference sequence). The CDR3 is made up of 15 amino acids. In nucleotides, the CDR3 is TGTGCCAGTACTCCAGGTTGGACAGGGGACAATACGCAGTATTTT. It is translated as CASTPGWTGDNTQYF.

In this sample, this clonotype turned up many times. J is TRBJ2-3 and V is TRBV5-1; D call uncertain. Germline lookup yields CDR1 SGHRS and CDR2 YFSETQ. The ends were cut back, 0 bases at V and 0 bases at J, with 8 bases in the middle. The CDR3 length is 15 residues. For the CDR3, the DNA is TGCGCCAGCAGCTTGGGAGGCAAAAGCACAGATACGCAGTATTTT. Translation gives CASSLGGKSTDTQYF.

There are many counts of this clonotype. CDR3 sequence: CASSGTGQSGKLFF. The CDR3, as DNA: TGTGCCAGCAGCGGGACAGGGCAAAGCGGAAAACTGTTTTTT. The chain employs TRBV9 and TRBJ1-4; 8 bases fit TRBD1. This CDR3 spans 14 amino acids. V lost 3 bases to trimming and J lost 10 bases; unmatched junction nucleotides: 8. Germline V lookup: CDR1 SGDLS, CDR2 YYNGEE.

The V call is TRBV6-2 or TRBV6-3, the J call TRBJ2-3, with D possibly TRBD2 on 5 matching bases. CDR1 is MNHEY and CDR2 is SVGEGT in the germline V gene. CDR3 size: 14 residues. V gave up 6 bases and J gave up 4 bases, with 14 bases separating them. CDR3: CASRPDGRADTQYF. Here the CDR3 DNA reads TGTGCCAGCAGACCGGACGGGCGGGCAGATACGCAGTATTTT.

This clonotype has at least ten counts. The CDR3 DNA is TGTGCCAGCAGCTCTGACAGGGGGAGATACACCGGGGAGCTGTTTTTT. Translated, it gives CASSSDRGRYTGELFF. The gene calls are TRBV7-7 and TRBJ2-2; 9 nucleotides align to TRBD1. The germline gives CDR1 SSHAT, CDR2 FNYEAQ (reference sequence). This CDR3 contains 16 residues. The trim removed 4 bases at V and 3 bases at J, leaving 6 bases unmatched.

This clonotype was picked up many times. The chain links TRBV6-5 to TRBJ2-4, with D possibly TRBD2 on 7 matching bases. CDR1 is MNHEY and CDR2 is SVGAGI in the germline V gene. V was trimmed by 0 bases and J by 0 bases, leaving 12 bases between them. This CDR3 comprises 17 residues. For the CDR3, the DNA is TGTGCCAGCAGTTACTCGTGGGAGGGGGTAGCCAAAAACATTCAGTACTTC. This codes for CASSYSWEGVAKNIQYF.

The chain couples TRBV10-3 to TRBJ2-2, with 11 bases matching TRBD1. This CDR3 spans 14 amino acids. After removal of 10 bases from V and 3 bases from J, the junction contained 4 bases not matched to a gene. Per the germline V gene, CDR1 is ENHRY and CDR2 is SYGVKD. The chain's CDR3 is CATMDRGHTGELFF. CDR3 bases: TGTGCCACCATGGACAGGGGGCACACCGGGGAGCTGTTTTTT.

There are many counts of this clonotype. The rearrangement uses TRBV29-1 and TRBJ2-2; 7 bases are shared with TRBD1. Germline V gives CDR1 SQVTM, CDR2 ANQGSEA. With V trimmed by 4 bases and J by 5 bases, 13 bases remained unmatched. This CDR3 spans 16 amino acids. This CDR3 is CSVVSQGTEYTGELFF. CDR3 DNA sequence: TGCAGCGTTGTTTCTCAGGGGACAGAGTATACCGGGGAGCTGTTTTTT.

Ten or more counts support this clonotype. This chain links TRBV12-3 or TRBV12-4 with TRBJ2-3, with D hard to call. The ends were cut back, 7 bases at V and 12 bases at J, with 20 bases in the middle. The CDR3 covers 13 residues. The CDR3 coding sequence is TGTGCCAGCACCCAAGATAGGACCAAGCCTCAGTATTTT. Amino acids: CASTQDRTKPQYF.

This clonotype has ten or more counts. The chain employs TRBV6-2 or TRBV6-3 and TRBJ2-1, with 9 bases fitting TRBD2. CDR3 length: 13 amino acids. Germline V gives CDR1 MNHEY, CDR2 SVGEGT. V was clipped by 7 bases and J by 6 bases; unmatched bases: 4. CDR3 nucleotides: TGTGCCAGCACGGCGCGGGAGGGCAATGAGCAGTTCTTC. Protein sequence: CASTAREGNEQFF.

This clonotype was seen at least ten times. The chain has TRBV4-1 and TRBJ1-2; D may be TRBD1 (5 bases). Germline CDR1 and CDR2: MGHRA and YSYEKL. Trimming cost V 0 bases and J 2 bases, with 13 bases left between them. The CDR3 has 16 residues. This CDR3 reads CASSQEIRGRNYGYTF. The DNA for the CDR3 is TGCGCCAGCAGCCAAGAAATAAGGGGTAGGAACTATGGCTACACCTTC.

This clonotype appeared a few times. The chain uses TRBV27 and TRBJ2-7; D possibly corresponds to TRBD1 (6 bases). V shed 2 bases and J shed 4 bases, with 9 bases lying between them. Germline V gene sequence: CDR1 MNHEY, CDR2 SMNVEV (reference sequence). The CDR3 spans 13 residues. The CDR3 DNA is TGTGCCAGCAGTTTAACAGGGTTATACGAGCAGTACTTC. Translated: CASSLTGLYEQYF.

The V and J genes are TRBV11-3 and TRBJ2-3, with TRBD2 matching 8 bases. Per germline, CDR1 SGHNT and CDR2 YENEEA. This CDR3 region has 15 residues. V lost 7 bases and J lost 4; bases outside the gene matches: 10. CDR3 sequence (DNA): TGTGCCAGCACCCGGAGCGGGGGTAGGCCAGATACGCAGTATTTT. As protein: CASTRSGGRPDTQYF.

The chain recombines TRBV3-1 with TRBJ1-6; tentative D call: TRBD1 (5 bases). This CDR3 has 16 amino acids. CDR1 is LGHDT, CDR2 YNNKEL, per germline (reference sequence). Trimming took off 0 bases at V and 10 bases at J, with 16 bases between the two ends. The CDR3: CASSQDLWGVGSPLHF. The CDR3 DNA sequence: TGTGCCAGCAGCCAAGATCTGTGGGGGGTGGGCTCACCCCTCCACTTT.

This clonotype has a count of ten or more. The chain is built from TRBV5-1 and TRBJ1-2; 8 nucleotides agree with TRBD1. V gave up 3 bases and J gave up 8 bases; unmatched junction bases: 6. CDR1 and CDR2 (germline): SGHRS, YFSETQ. The CDR3 extends over 13 amino acids. CDR3 bases: TGCGCCAGCAGCTCTACAGGGGGAAGAGGCTACACCTTC. Its translation is CASSSTGGRGYTF.

This clonotype was detected many times. This chain joins TRBV20-1 and TRBJ2-3; TRBD1 matches 11 bases. The CDR3 is made up of 17 amino acids. The trim removed 4 bases at V and 5 bases at J, leaving 14 bases unmatched. The germline V gene has CDR1 DFQATT and CDR2 SNEGSKA (reference sequence). The CDR3 sequence: CSATRDLDRGLGDTQYF. In nucleotides, the CDR3 is TGCAGTGCTACGCGTGACCTGGACAGGGGGCTAGGAGATACGCAGTATTTT.

This clonotype came up many times. The rearrangement uses TRBV5-6 and TRBJ2-5; no clear D. Trimming shortened V by 0 bases and J by 4 bases, and 13 bases separated the two germline ends. Germline loops: CDR1 SGHDT, CDR2 YYEEEE. This CDR3 has 15 residues. CDR3 sequence: CASSLELVGGETQYF. CDR3 nucleotide sequence: TGTGCCAGCAGCTTGGAATTGGTAGGCGGAGAGACCCAGTACTTC.

Many counts were recorded for this clonotype. The rearrangement uses TRBV5-1 and TRBJ2-3, with D tentatively TRBD1 or TRBD2 (5 bases each). The CDR3 covers 16 residues. Trimming took off 5 bases at V and 2 bases at J, with 18 bases between the two ends. CDR1 is SGHRS, CDR2 YFSETQ, per germline. In nucleotides, the CDR3 is TGCGCCAGCAGGCGAGGTGGGACCCAACCCACAGATACGCAGTATTTT. Its translation: CASRRGGTQPTDTQYF.